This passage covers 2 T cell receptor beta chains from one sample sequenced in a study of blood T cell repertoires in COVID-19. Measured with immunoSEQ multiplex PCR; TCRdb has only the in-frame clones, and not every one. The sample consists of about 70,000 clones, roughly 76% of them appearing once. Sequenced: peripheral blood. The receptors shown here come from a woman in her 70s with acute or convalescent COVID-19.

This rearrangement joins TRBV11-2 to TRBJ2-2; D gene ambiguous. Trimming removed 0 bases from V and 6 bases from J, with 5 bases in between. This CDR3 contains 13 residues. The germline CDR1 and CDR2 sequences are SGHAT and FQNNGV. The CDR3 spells CASSLDLSGELFF. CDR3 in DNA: TGTGCCAGCAGCTTAGATTTATCCGGGGAGCTGTTTTTT.

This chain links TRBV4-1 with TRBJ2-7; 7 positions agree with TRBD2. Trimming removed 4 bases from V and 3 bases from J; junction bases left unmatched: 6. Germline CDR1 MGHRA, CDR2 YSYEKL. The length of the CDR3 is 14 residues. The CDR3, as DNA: TGCGCCAGCAGCCTCCGGGACTACAGCTACGAGCAGTACTTC. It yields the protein CASSLRDYSYEQYF.